This T cell receptor beta chain was captured by sequencing in a study of cytomegalovirus exposure and HLA in healthy donors (dated by TCRdb to between 2016 and 2019). Study-wide context: An earlier analysis of approximately 590 of the donors reported more than 250 Gb of sequence data and around 110 million unique TCR beta sequences from about 180 million T cells. Rather than using new phenotypic data, the later analysis identified candidate immune exposures from TCR beta sequences and from how often those sequences occurred across donors. HLA typing included class I and class II loci at four-digit resolution. Several DR-DQ haplotypes were treated as single units for association and clustering because of strong linkage in the cohort. To study patterns of TCR occurrence, a later analysis re-analyzed previously published TCR beta repertoires from 700 or so donors and added high-resolution HLA genotyping. All discovery cohort repertoires had been generated using a single sequencing platform. An earlier analysis of 500 to 750 of the donors applied high-throughput TCR beta sequencing to assess whether each TCR beta V gene segment acted as functional or pseudogenic. Of the roughly 400 genotyped donors, approximately 80% fell in the genetic ancestry cluster associated with self-reported Caucasian donors. Approximately 300 gigabases of sequencing data and 75 million to 85 million unique TCR sequences made up an early release that covered several hundred HLA-typed donors. The T cell repertoires of around 670 subjects were profiled by immunosequencing and related to cytomegalovirus serostatus. The number of typed donors differed by locus: about 620-630 for A, B, C, DRB1 and DQB1; roughly 510 for DQA1; around 580 for DPA1; and 450 to 480 for DPB1. In addition to the first cohort of roughly 670 subjects, a separate validation cohort of 120 different subjects was used. A later genetic analysis used genome-wide SNP genotypes for about 60% of the roughly 700 donors, treating that subset as a discovery cohort. Donor age, sex, ethnicity and CMV serostatus were compiled alongside the repertoire data. The study aimed to test whether cataloging public T cell receptors could reveal signatures of past pathogen exposure. Across 300 to 500 genotyped donors of the cohort, an average of roughly 200,000 unique TCR beta nucleotide sequences per donor were sequenced, and 15% to 20% of those sequences were non-productive. To predict cytomegalovirus infection status, the study combined high-throughput TCR immunosequencing, statistical association of individual TCRs with disease status, and machine learning. What the authors observed across the whole study: In a later analysis, TCR association rates were found to vary across HLA loci, with the most associated TCRs seen for DRB1 alleles and the fewest for HLA-C alleles. In a later analysis, around 17,000 TCR beta sequences were associated with specific HLA alleles at a false discovery rate of 0.05. Because the 87-base-pair reads could not distinguish some IMGT-functional V segments, including TRBV6-2 and TRBV6-3, those segments were excluded. A later genetic analysis reported fewer N-insertions in productive TCRs among donors in an Asian-associated ancestry cluster than the roughly 650-donor mean. Only TCR beta chains were sequenced in this cohort, and the absence of alpha or paired-chain data limited detectable features. Sequencing depth was assumed to be roughly uniform across donors in the presence/absence analyses, though that assumption may not hold. A total of around 150 TCR beta chains were listed by the study as associated with cytomegalovirus. Most TCR sequences were seen in very few donors, while some public TCRs were found in many individuals. In both the original and validation cohorts, the classifier was reported to diagnose cytomegalovirus status with high specificity and sensitivity. For the cohort, immune exposure information was limited to CMV serostatus. A further reported finding was that TCR beta sequences accurately predicted the HLA-A and HLA-B alleles for most subjects in the first cohort. In an earlier analysis of about 540 of the donors, most TCR beta V segments were observed in productive rearrangements about 87% or about 30% of the time, broadly matching IMGT annotations. According to a later analysis, parvovirus B19, influenza, CMV and Epstein-Barr virus appeared linked to several top co-occurrence clusters. The sequencing pipeline was judged likely to have produced a cluster of highly shared sequence variants as a technical artifact. In a later analysis, HLA-associated TCR beta chains showed more clonal expansion and lower generation probabilities than non-associated chains that were equally common. Strong co-occurrence of HLA alleles, especially DR and DQ, made assigning TCR associations to individual alleles difficult. The authors suggested that the approach could potentially be extended to other disease states and immunological phenotypes. Correlated functional status among segregating V segments might be attributable to linkage disequilibrium, but an unknown experimental factor could not be ruled out. Because HLA typing was missing for some donors at each locus, association tests included only the typed subset. Over 15 rarely observed V segments, including chromosome 9 orphons, were excluded from the earlier analysis of several hundred of the donors because counts were too low. In a later genetic analysis, a missense DCLRE1C variant was associated with V-gene and J-gene trimming of TCR beta chains, and the association was replicated in an independent cohort. In vitro tests confirmed that three of the cytomegalovirus-associated TCR beta chains recognize cytomegalovirus antigens. A later analysis found that most CMV-associated TCR beta chains appeared HLA-restricted, with HLA associations seemingly driven largely by CMV exposure.

In total, roughly 670 healthy bone marrow donors made up the cohort. All cohort members were sampled while nominally healthy, although unrecorded immune exposures were likely present. The donor was CMV seronegative and belonged to the group of 380 or so seronegative cohort members. A peripheral blood sample was collected from each donor, and TCR beta sequencing was performed on peripheral blood mononuclear cells. The Qiagen DNeasy Blood Extraction Kit was used to extract genomic DNA from the blood cell samples. This clone turned up a few times. Its antigen target is currently unknown. Within one base of it there is no much larger clone, and no base qualities were kept. CDR1 and CDR2 are read off the germline V gene (reference sequence) as LNHDA and SQIVND. Deletion took 7 bases off V and 0 bases off J, with a span of 13 bases between the germline ends. The CDR3 holds 15 amino acids from the cysteine to the phenylalanine. Just the 45-base CDR3 DNA is kept, in frame starting at base 1.

The library came from the immunoSEQ multiplex PCR assay. For the multiplex PCR, a mixture combining 60 forward primers for TCR Vbeta segments and 13 reverse primers for TCR Jbeta segments was used. The CDR3 region of rearranged TCR beta genes was amplified from genomic DNA with a multiplex PCR assay. Amplified TCR beta libraries were sequenced as 87-base-pair reads on the Illumina HiSeq System. The study's own analysis went as follows. A later analysis tallied roughly 80 million unique TCR beta chains across the 650 to 750 repertoires, and approximately 11 million of those chains were shared by two or more donors. A nearest-neighbor algorithm error-corrected the raw reads and collapsed the reads into unique sequences, merging closely related sequences to remove PCR and sequencing errors. Alignment of CDR3 sequences to IMGT reference sequences was used to assign V, D and J gene segments. For a sequence to be retained, a match of at least six nucleotides was required to both a V gene segment and a J gene segment. A rearrangement counted as productive if the CDR3 had no stop codons and remained in frame with V and J, and every other rearrangement counted as non-productive. CDR3 was defined by IMGT convention, running from the second conserved V-encoded cysteine to the conserved J-encoded phenylalanine. Sequences without an unambiguous match to a single V gene segment were excluded from the earlier analysis of about 600 of the donors. In an earlier analysis of about 590 of the donors, a V segment was called functional when productive rearrangements were above 56.7%, and segregating when the standard deviation between donors exceeded 5%. To diagnose cytomegalovirus status from the catalog of TCR beta chain sequences, a statistical classification framework was built. V and J gene assignment, in a later analysis, came from comparing TCR nucleotide sequences with IMGT/GENE-DB human TR gene sequences. The TCRdist pipeline was used in a later analysis to assign CDR3 sequences and most-parsimonious VDJ recombination scenarios. In a later analysis, every TCR beta chain was defined by the combination of its CDR3 amino acid sequence and its V-gene family, and reads without a unique V-gene family were dropped. As a way to deal with suspected cross-contamination and a sequencing artifact, a later analysis dropped 450 to 600 nucleotide sequences that were highly shared and had low generation probability. In a later analysis, a clonal expansion index for each public chain was calculated from normalized within-repertoire ranks of inferred template counts. In a later analysis, generation probabilities were computed using a VDJ recombination model fitted to out-of-frame rearrangements, and the results were checked against IGoR. In a later analysis, hypergeometric tests were used to score TCR-TCR, TCR-HLA and TCR-CMV co-occurrence, with a repertoire-size bias correction applied to TCR pairs. To estimate false discovery rates, a later analysis permuted the HLA or CMV assignments 20 times. A later analysis grouped co-occurring TCRs with DBSCAN, adding TCRdist sequence similarity when clustering within HLA-allele-positive subsets. Repertoires with fewer than 30,000 or more than 120,000 public chains, plus five repertoires with anomalous nucleotide sharing, were excluded from co-occurrence clustering. In TCRdb, the immuneACCESS table is reduced to in-frame sequences with V and J assigned. These tables do not hold every clone; where another copy was compared, an unresolved V gene accounts for under half, and the others remain unexplained. That table gives V, J and clone size, and the DNA gave D and trimming. This sample holds roughly 70,000 clones; about four fifths were observed only once. Jointly, the top ten make up 1.9% of the sample.

Sequencing was performed on PBMCs. This TCR came from a man aged 18 to 30 in good health and CMV-seronegative. The rearrangement combines TRBV19 with TRBJ1-3, with TRBD1 tentatively as D gene (6 bases match). In nucleotides, the sequence is TGTGCCAGTAATTCCGGGACAACCTCTGGAAACACCATATATTTT. The encoded protein is CASNSGTTSGNTIYF.